The 19 T cell receptor beta chains below were found in one sample sequenced in a study of T cell responses to AZD1222 COVID-19 vaccine. Profiling relied on immunoSEQ multiplex PCR, and the TCRdb table lists in-frame clones only, not all of them. The sample consists of 150,000 to 180,000 clones, roughly nine tenths of them appearing once. Here the sequenced sample was peripheral blood, taken on day 0 of MenACWY control vaccination. The receptor source for this set is an adult in good health.

The chain couples TRBV6-2 or TRBV6-3 to TRBJ1-1; D is uncertain. The CDR3 is made up of 13 amino acids. Trimming removed 5 bases at V and 3 bases at J, with 10 bases between. Germline loops: CDR1 MNHEY, CDR2 SVGEGT. CDR3 residues: CASSRDIDTEAFF. In DNA form, the CDR3 reads TGTGCCAGCAGTCGCGACATAGACACTGAAGCTTTCTTT.

The CDR3 is CASSVGPLPSQPQHF. The CDR3 DNA reads as TGTGCCAGCAGCGTAGGACCTCTACCAAGTCAGCCCCAGCATTTT. V is TRBV9 and J is TRBJ1-5; D gene unclear. The V gene lost 0 bases and the J gene lost 6 bases, with 13 bases spanning the gap. The CDR3 has 15 amino acids. In germline, CDR1 is SGDLS, CDR2 YYNGEE. Full variable domain (remainder filled in from reference TRBV9 and TRBJ1-5): DSGVTQTPKHLITATGQRVTLRCSPRSGDLSVYWYQQSLDQGLQFLIQYYNGEERAKGNILERFSAQQFPDLHSELNLSSLELGDSALYFCASSVGPLPSQPQHFGDGTRLSIL.

The chain employs TRBV27 and TRBJ1-2; maybe TRBD1 (6 bases). Trimming removed 1 base at V and 4 bases at J, with 10 bases between. This CDR3 comprises 14 residues. Germline CDR1 reads MNHEY; CDR2 reads SMNVEV (reference sequence). CDR3 protein: CASSLWGAAYGYTF. The CDR3 DNA reads TGTGCCAGCAGTTTATGGGGGGCAGCCTATGGCTACACCTTC.

This chain connects TRBV6-5 to TRBJ2-3; D uncertain. The CDR3 sequence is 15 residues long. The V gene's germline CDR1 is MNHEY and CDR2 SVGAGI. Trimming cost V 7 bases and J 3 bases, with 17 bases left between them. The CDR3 DNA sequence: TGTGCCAGCACCCGGACGGTGGTGGGGACAGATACGCAGTATTTT. The encoded protein is CASTRTVVGTDTQYF.

The chain has TRBV5-1 and TRBJ1-1; 7 bases fit TRBD1. The germline V gene has CDR1 SGHRS and CDR2 YFSETQ. The CDR3 has 14 residues. Trimming at V came to 4 bases and at J to 1 base, leaving 4 bases not matched to a gene. In nucleotides, the CDR3 is TGCGCCAGCAGCCTGACAGGGACGAACACTGAAGCTTTCTTT. This encodes CASSLTGTNTEAFF. The full variable domain, rest sourced from reference TRBV5-1 and TRBJ1-1, is KAGVTQTPRYLIKTRGQQVTLSCSPISGHRSVSWYQQTPGQGLQFLFEYFSETQRNKGNFPGRFSGRQFSNSRSEMNVSTLELGDSALYLCASSLTGTNTEAFFGQGTRLTVV.

The V and J genes are TRBV27 and TRBJ1-5; D unclear. Germline CDR1 MNHEY, CDR2 SMNVEV (reference sequence). V lost 6 bases and J lost 1, with 16 bases in between. This CDR3 region has 16 residues. The CDR3 DNA reads as TGTGCCAGCAGGATAATATCCATGAAAAGCAATCAGCCCCAGCATTTT. Translated, it gives CASRIISMKSNQPQHF.

The chain has TRBV10-1 and TRBJ2-5; D not resolved. Germline V CDR1 and CDR2: WNHNN, SYGVQD (reference sequence). Trimming shortened V by 7 bases and J by 5 bases, and 14 bases separated the two germline ends. The length of the CDR3 is 13 residues. For the CDR3, the DNA is TGCGCCAGCACCCCAGGCGGTTCGGAGACCCAGTACTTC. Amino acid sequence: CASTPGGSETQYF.

The J gene is TRBJ2-3, the V gene TRBV19; a possible D gene is TRBD1 (5 bases). CDR1 and CDR2 from the germline V gene are LNHDA and SQIVND (reference sequence). The CDR3 totals 15 residues. Trimming took 4 bases from V and 0 from J, leaving 11 bases between them. The CDR3 here is CASSKVRGSTDTQYF. The CDR3 DNA is TGTGCCAGTAGTAAGGTTAGGGGAAGCACAGATACGCAGTATTTT. Drawing the rest from reference TRBV19 and TRBJ2-3, the complete variable domain is DGGITQSPKYLFRKEGQNVTLSCEQNLNHDAMYWYRQDPGQGLRLIYYSQIVNDFQKGDIAEGYSVSREKKESFPLTVTSAQKNPTAFYLCASSKVRGSTDTQYFGPGTRLTVL.

The chain joins TRBV5-6 to TRBJ2-5; a weak D match, TRBD2 (6 bases). With 4 bases removed from V and 2 bases from J, the gap between germline ends came to 15 bases. CDR3 length: 15 amino acids. CDR1 is SGHDT, CDR2 YYEEEE, per germline. This chain's CDR3 is CASSPGTAGQETQYF. CDR3 bases: TGTGCCAGCAGCCCCGGAACGGCGGGGCAAGAGACCCAGTACTTC.

This clone was observed once. CDR3 in DNA: TGTGCCAGCAGCTTAGGAGGTGACTCGGGCAATGAGCAGTTCTTC. Protein product: CASSLGGDSGNEQFF. The chain uses TRBV7-6 and TRBJ2-1; D unresolved. This CDR3 comprises 15 residues. From germline, CDR1 is SGHVS and CDR2 FNYEAQ. Trimming shortened V by 1 base and J by 6 bases, and 13 bases separated the two germline ends. Looking up the rest from reference TRBV7-6 and TRBJ2-1 gives the full variable domain: GAGVSQSPRYKVTKRGQDVALRCDPISGHVSLYWYRQALGQGPEFLTYFNYEAQQDKSGLPNDRFSAERPEGSISTLTIQRTEQRDSAMYRCASSLGGDSGNEQFFGPGTRLTVL.

The chain has TRBV5-5 and TRBJ1-2; unclear D gene. The CDR3 sequence is 13 residues long. Germline CDR1 is SGHKS and CDR2 is YYEKEE (reference sequence). V lost 0 bases and J 8 bases, leaving 11 bases between the germline ends. CDR3 residues: CASSLAPGRGYTF. The DNA of the CDR3 is TGTGCCAGCAGCTTGGCCCCCGGAAGAGGCTACACCTTC.

The genes are TRBV6-1 and TRBJ1-6; D is unclear. The CDR3 has 14 amino acids. Trimming shortened V by 2 bases and J by 10 bases, and 12 bases separated the two germline ends. Germline lookup yields CDR1 MNHNS and CDR2 SASEGT. The CDR3 coding sequence is TGTGCCAGCAGTGAACTACGGATTGGGTCACCCCTCCACTTT. Amino acid sequence: CASSELRIGSPLHF.

The J gene is TRBJ1-4, the V gene TRBV5-1, with a weak D call TRBD1 (6 bases). The CDR3 totals 14 residues. Looked up from germline, CDR1 is SGHRS and CDR2 is YFSETQ. Trimming took off 0 bases at V and 7 bases at J, with 10 bases between the two ends. The CDR3, as DNA: TGCGCCAGCAGCTTGGGCAGGGGTTTTGAAAAACTGTTTTTT. Protein product: CASSLGRGFEKLFF.

This clone has only one observation. This chain uses TRBV15 with TRBJ2-3, with no clear D. Germline V gene lookup returns CDR1 LNHNV and CDR2 YYDKDF (reference sequence). Trimming cost V 0 bases and J 5 bases, with 6 bases left between them. CDR3 size: 13 residues. CDR3 nucleotides: TGTGCCACCAGCAGAGAAGTCAGAGATACGCAGTATTTT. This encodes CATSREVRDTQYF.

As DNA, the CDR3 is TGTGCCTGGAGTGTATCTCAGGGTAGCTATAATTCACCCCTCCACTTT. Its translation: CAWSVSQGSYNSPLHF. The gene calls are TRBV30 and TRBJ1-6; D is perhaps TRBD1 (5 bases). The CDR3 loop spans 16 amino acids. V lost 0 bases and J lost 3, with 12 bases in between. CDR1 is GTSNPN and CDR2 is SVGIG in the germline V gene (reference sequence). Filled out from reference TRBV30 and TRBJ1-6, the complete variable domain reads SQTIHQWPATLVQPVGSPLSLECTVEGTSNPNLYWYRQAAGRGLQLLFYSVGIGQISSEVPQNLSASRPQDRQFILSSKKLLLSDSGFYLCAWSVSQGSYNSPLHFGNGTRLTVT.

V and J are TRBV3-1 (or the pseudogene TRBV3-2) and TRBJ1-6; 10 bases align to TRBD1. Per germline, CDR1 LGHDT and CDR2 YNNKEL (reference sequence). CDR3 size: 15 residues. The V gene end was trimmed by 2 bases and the J gene end by 11 bases; junction bases not matched to a gene: 6. The CDR3: CASSQLGQGSPPLHF. The DNA of the CDR3 is TGTGCCAGCAGCCAACTGGGACAGGGGAGTCCACCCCTCCACTTT.

Only a few counts were recorded for this clone. The J gene is TRBJ2-2, the V gene TRBV5-1; a possible D gene is TRBD1 (6 bases). Germline CDR1 reads SGHRS; CDR2 reads YFSETQ. Trimming stripped 3 bases from V and 2 bases from J, with 17 bases between. CDR3 length: 17 amino acids. The chain's CDR3 is CASSSLTGPGNTGELFF. The CDR3 DNA reads TGCGCCAGCAGCTCCCTTACAGGGCCCGGTAACACCGGGGAGCTGTTTTTT.

V usage is TRBV2 and J usage is TRBJ1-4, with 7 bases fitting TRBD1. CDR3 length: 17 residues. The V and J ends lost 8 bases and 1 base, in that order; junction bases with no gene match: 13. In germline, CDR1 is SNHLY, CDR2 FYNNEI. CDR3 sequence: CASRRGGRGKTNEKLFF. In DNA form, the CDR3 reads TGTGCCAGCCGTCGAGGTGGCAGGGGGAAAACTAATGAAAAACTGTTTTTT.

The V gene is TRBV18, the J gene TRBJ2-1; the match to TRBD2 covers 9 bases. Trimming cost V 4 bases and J 6 bases; bases outside gene matches: 10. CDR3 length: 16 amino acids. CDR1 and CDR2 (germline): KGHSH, LQKENI. The CDR3 is CASSRNLAGAGNEQFF. CDR3 DNA sequence: TGTGCCAGCTCACGAAACTTAGCGGGAGCCGGCAATGAGCAGTTCTTC.